A selection of T cell receptor beta chains follows, all from one sample in a study of T-cell reconstitution after alpha-beta-depleted transplantation in children. TCRdb re-called the PCR reads with MiXCR, one entry per CDR3 protein. Among 700,000 to 850,000 distinct CDR3 sequences listed, less than 20% were seen once. The source was PBMCs, mostly from graft donor cells, collected 360 days after TCRalphabeta/CD19-depleted stem cell transplant. All receptors come from a male patient aged 10-17 years who had a stem cell transplant for acute lymphoblastic leukemia, so the T cells may come from the graft donor. Each CDR3 is given with its conserved first and last residue. D genes are given only for firm matches. Size is stated for part of the rows, as once, few or many counts, or as a class when the clone is expanded.

clone_size,v_call,j_call,d_call,cdr3_nt,cdr3_aa
many,TRBV2,TRBJ1-1,-,TGTGCCAGCAGCTCACAGGGCACCACTGAAGCTTTCTTT,CASSSQGTTEAFF
-,TRBV4-1,TRBJ2-7,TRBD2,TGTGCCATGGGCGGCGGACTAGCGGGAGGTCGGGAGCAGTACTTC,CAMGGGLAGGREQYF
many,TRBV10-1,TRBJ2-2,TRBD2,TGCGCCAGCAGTGACCGACTAGCCCCCGGGGAGCTGTTTTTT,CASSDRLAPGELFF
-,TRBV7-9,TRBJ2-3,-,TGTGCCAGCAGCTTAGCTGGACGGCGCTTATACACAGATACGCAGTATTTT,CASSLAGRRLYTDTQYF
-,TRBV6-5,TRBJ2-2,TRBD1,TGTGCCAGCAGTTATACAGGGGGCGCCCCGTGGACCGGGGAGCTGTTTTTT,CASSYTGGAPWTGELFF
many,TRBV12-3/TRBV12-4,TRBJ2-1,TRBD2,TGTGCCAGCAGCACACGGACTAGCGGGAAAGGTGAGCAGTTCTTC,CASSTRTSGKGEQFF
-,TRBV4-2,TRBJ2-5,-,TGTGCCAGCAGCCATCTAGAGCAAGAGACCCAGTACTTC,CASSHLEQETQYF
few,TRBV24-1,TRBJ1-4,-,TGTGCCACCAGACCCGGGCCCCTCACCGGTTATGAAAAACTGTTTTTT,CATRPGPLTGYEKLFF
-,TRBV29-1,TRBJ2-4,-,TGCAGCGGCTTGGTCGGTGGGAGTAACATTCAGTACTTC,CSGLVGGSNIQYF
-,TRBV29-1,TRBJ2-5,-,TGCAGCGTGGCACCGGTGACTCAAGAGACCCAGTACTTC,CSVAPVTQETQYF
few,TRBV7-6,TRBJ2-1,TRBD1,TGTGCCAGCAGCTTAGCCGGACAGGGGGTGGCTAGCCGGGGAAATGAGCAGTTCTTC,CASSLAGQGVASRGNEQFF
once,TRBV5-1,TRBJ2-7,TRBD2,TGCGCCAGCAGCTCCATGTTAGCGGGAGGGCCATACGAGCAGTACTTC,CASSSMLAGGPYEQYF
few,TRBV7-8,TRBJ2-6,-,TGTGCCAGCAGCTTAGCGGCTGGGGCCAACGTCCTGACTTTC,CASSLAAGANVLTF